The 2 T cell receptor beta chains below come from one sample, sequenced in a study of T cell responses to AZD1222 COVID-19 vaccine. Measured with immunoSEQ multiplex PCR; TCRdb has only the in-frame clones, and not every one. The table lists approximately 140,000 clones, under 95% of them singletons. The input for sequencing was peripheral blood, taken on day 0 of AZD1222 vaccination. These TCRs come from an adult in good health.

The rearrangement joins TRBV7-2 to TRBJ2-3; 7 bases map to TRBD2. The J segment lost 7 bases and the V segment lost 0 bases, leaving 1 base of the junction unmatched. The germline V gene has CDR1 SGHTA and CDR2 FQGNSA. This CDR3 is built from 13 residues. This chain's CDR3 is CASSLAGGNTQYF. The DNA of the CDR3 is TGTGCCAGCAGCTTAGCGGGAGGGAATACGCAGTATTTT. The complete variable domain, with remaining parts taken from reference TRBV7-2 and TRBJ2-3, reads GAGVSQSPSNKVTEKGKDVELRCDPISGHTALYWYRQSLGQGLEFLIYFQGNSAPDKSGLPSDRFSAERTGGSVSTLTIQRTQQEDSAVYLCASSLAGGNTQYFGPGTRLTVL.

The rearrangement links TRBV18 to TRBJ2-3; a weak D match, TRBD1 (6 bases). CDR3 length: 16 residues. Trimming cost V 2 bases and J 0 bases, with 12 bases left between them. Germline loops: CDR1 KGHSH, CDR2 LQKENI. In DNA, the CDR3 is TGTGCCAGCTCACCAGGGGGACAATTGAGCACAGATACGCAGTATTTT. As protein: CASSPGGQLSTDTQYF.